A single sample gave rise to the 5 T cell receptor beta chains below, sequenced in a study of brain metastases from non-small cell lung cancer. Method: immunoSEQ multiplex PCR; TCRdb's copy keeps in-frame clones and lacks some. The table lists 2,200 or so clones, roughly 84% of them singletons, with about 7.2% in the top ten. The sequenced sample was tissue from a brain metastasis. Receptor source: a donor aged 40 or over with non-small cell lung cancer.

The chain has TRBV29-1 and TRBJ2-7; TRBD1 might be the D (6 bases). Germline V CDR1 and CDR2: SQVTM, ANQGSEA. This CDR3 spans 12 amino acids. V lost 7 bases and J lost 5, with 15 bases in between. CDR3 in DNA: TGCAGCGCCGCTACAGGGTCCCACGAGCAGTACTTC. Translation gives CSAATGSHEQYF.

J is TRBJ1-1 and V is TRBV12-5; D possibly corresponds to TRBD1 (6 bases). The CDR3 has 14 amino acids. Germline loops: CDR1 LGHNT, CDR2 FRNRAP. The ends were cut back, 2 bases at V and 4 bases at J, with 11 bases in the middle. The CDR3 nucleotides read TGTGCTAGTGGTTTGCGGGGGGCCGGCACTGAAGCTTTCTTT. It codes for CASGLRGAGTEAFF.

This chain joins TRBV3-1 (or the pseudogene TRBV3-2) and TRBJ1-2, with 7 bases identical to TRBD1. The CDR3 has 11 amino acids. Germline CDR1 LGHDT, CDR2 YNNKEL (reference sequence). V shed 8 bases, J shed 8 bases, and the junction held 5 bases outside the gene matches. CDR3 sequence: CASSTGVGYTF. CDR3 nucleotide sequence: TGTGCCAGCTCAACAGGGGTCGGCTACACCTTC.

This chain links TRBV5-3 with TRBJ1-2; the D gene is possibly TRBD1 (6 bases). TRBV5-3 is reported as an ORF; its role is uncertain. V lost 3 bases to trimming and J lost 8 bases, with 14 bases between them. The CDR3 loop spans 13 amino acids. CDR3 region: CARSYYRVNGYTF. For the CDR3, the DNA is TGTGCCAGAAGCTACTACAGGGTGAACGGCTACACCTTC.

The gene calls are TRBV19 and TRBJ2-1, with TRBD2 matching 15 bases. Per germline, CDR1 LNHDA and CDR2 SQIVND (reference sequence). CDR3 size: 19 residues. Losses at the gene ends were 5 bases for V and 7 bases for J; bases not matched to a gene: 15. This chain's CDR3 is CASSSRGNSGTSGGNEQFF. As DNA, the CDR3 is TGTGCCAGTAGTTCGAGGGGCAACTCCGGGACTAGCGGGGGGAATGAGCAGTTCTTC.